This entry lists 4 T cell receptor beta chains sequenced from one sample in a study of T cells in localized non-small cell lung cancer (dated by TCRdb to between 2020 and 2021). Libraries came from the immunoSEQ multiplex PCR assay. As stored in TCRdb, this immuneACCESS dataset retains in-frame rearrangements with V and J assigned. A fraction of the clones does not appear; measured against another copy, unresolved V genes explain less than half of the discrepancy, and the remainder lacks a known reason. In all, the sample holds approximately 70,000 clones, and 81% of those were seen once. The biggest ten clones account for around 4.6% of the sample. The material sequenced was PBMCs, taken before any cancer treatment. These receptors all come from a man aged 35-75 years with stage II lung adenocarcinoma.

The gene calls are TRBV6-1 and TRBJ2-7; the D is unclear. The germline V gene encodes CDR1 MNHNS and CDR2 SASEGT. The length of the CDR3 is 13 residues. V was clipped by 5 bases and J by 0 bases, with 8 bases between them. The CDR3, as DNA: TGTGCCAGCAGTTCGGCGGTCTCCTACGAGCAGTACTTC. Its protein product is CASSSAVSYEQYF.

V gene TRBV6-5 combines with J gene TRBJ1-2; D is unresolved. Germline V CDR1 and CDR2: MNHEY, SVGAGI. This CDR3 region has 12 residues. Trimming took off 2 bases at V and 8 bases at J, with 9 bases between the two ends. The chain's CDR3 is CASSYGGWGYTF. The CDR3 nucleotides read TGTGCCAGCAGTTACGGAGGTTGGGGCTACACCTTC.

The chain carries TRBV21-1 and TRBJ2-3; the D call of TRBD2 is as the table states it, not checked on the DNA. TRBV21-1 is assigned pseudogene status. The CDR3 totals 14 residues. The CDR3 is CASHRTIVTDTQYF. As DNA, the CDR3 is TGTGCCAGTCATCGGACTATAGTCACAGATACGCAGTATTTT.

The rearrangement joins TRBV4-3 to TRBJ1-1; D possibly corresponds to TRBD1 (5 bases). Trimming took off 0 bases at V and 4 bases at J, with 15 bases between the two ends. Germline CDR1 and CDR2: LGHNA and YSLEER. CDR3 size: 16 residues. The chain's CDR3 is CASSQDFNQGGTEAFF. The CDR3 coding sequence is TGCGCCAGCAGCCAAGATTTTAATCAGGGCGGCACTGAAGCTTTCTTT.